This entry is about one T cell receptor beta chain. This receptor's antigen is unknown. No base qualities exist here, and no much larger clone lies one base off it. The library was obtained by 5' RACE. This sample was sequenced with a NextSeq 500. To allow correction of PCR and sequencing errors, the TCR library protocol tagged every TCR cDNA molecule with a unique molecular identifier. The authors' pipeline ran thus. Decombinator tools were used for TCR identification, UMI-based error correction and CDR3 extraction. Expanded TCRs were defined as those above a frequency of 2 per 1,000, corresponding to the top 1% of the tumor frequency distribution. Expanded tumor TCRs statistically deemed absent (corrected P<0.05) from at least one tumor region were classed as regional, and all other expanded tumor TCRs were classed as ubiquitous. Renyi diversity was calculated using the R vegan package after each repertoire was subsampled 100 times to 5,000 TCRs. CDR3 similarity networks were built from amino acid triplet string-kernel similarity, connecting CDR3s with pairwise similarity above 0.82. TCRdb passed the public sequencing reads through fastp at Q25 and MiXCR, retaining productive beta sequences. All rows with the same CDR3 protein become a single entry with the most common DNA and genes. TCRdb, not the original authors, processed these V and J calls. Recorded for this sample are over 4,500 distinct CDR3 sequences; roughly 31% of them occurred a single time. The ten largest clonotypes hold 15% of the sample.

The data stem from a study of spatial heterogeneity in lung cancer (dated by TCRdb to the late 2010s). Study-wide context: More beta-chain than alpha-chain transcripts were consistently detected, likely reflecting higher beta-chain transcript abundance. Both alpha and beta chains were TCR-sequenced in samples taken at surgery, namely 220 tumor regions, roughly 64 matched nontumor lung samples and 55 to 60 PBMC samples. Nonsynonymous mutation counts, determined by whole-exome sequencing of tumor tissue, were related to TCR repertoire features. In non-small cell lung cancer, the study quantitatively compared TCR alpha and beta repertoires across several tumor regions, matched nontumor lung, and blood. TCR transcript counts in tumor regions correlated strongly with a T cell transcriptional module score from matched bulk RNA-seq. In the raw uncorrected reads, each unique combination of TCR and UMI appeared more than ten times on average. Study-level results and caveats: Confirming at a functional level the hypothesis that regional TCRs recognize regional mutations was considered to require additional single-cell paired TCR alpha and beta sequencing. Counts of ubiquitous and regional expanded TCRs were found to correlate with counts of ubiquitous and regional nonsynonymous mutations, respectively. TCR-seq coverage of tumor T cells was estimated to be only roughly 7% for alpha chains and roughly 14% for beta chains. The tumor nonsynonymous mutation count correlated with the number of expanded alpha and beta TCRs within the tumor.

Reading from cysteine to phenylalanine, the CDR3 counts 17 amino acids. The read is trimmed to its CDR3 DNA, 51 bases read in frame from base 1. The germline V gene sets CDR1 to SGHDT and CDR2 to YYEEEE. The junction shows trimming of 4 bases on V and 2 bases on J, and the gene matches do not reach 6 bases of it. The time point tag for this specimen amounts to: sample taken at primary tumor resection. Samples were obtained from 65 to 90 patients with early-stage, untreated non-small cell lung cancer from the lung TRACERx cohort. For TCR sequencing, whole RNA was extracted from tumor and nontumor lung tissue, or from cryopreserved PBMC samples, and no cell sorting was done. Patients were selected for TCR sequencing only if sufficient RNA was available from at least two tumor regions. Before being selected, tumor and adjacent nontumor lung specimens were reviewed by a lung pathologist.

The sequencing here drew on lung tumor tissue, taken at surgery. Recombination connected TRBV5-6 to TRBJ2-3; the junction holds 14 bases that match TRBD2. The TCR was taken from a male donor with early-stage non-small cell lung cancer. In nucleotides, the sequence is TGTGCCAGCAGCAAGAGACTAGCGGGGGGGTACACAGATACGCAGTATTTT. The encoded protein is CASSKRLAGGYTDTQYF.